This TCR beta chain derives from a study of cytomegalovirus exposure and HLA in healthy donors. Regarding the study as a whole: Cytomegalovirus association was listed for approximately 160 TCR beta chains. Certain sequence variants were highly shared and formed a cluster, and this cluster was likely a sequencing artifact. Analysis performed later found roughly 17,000 TCR beta sequences associated with HLA alleles at 0.05 false discovery rate.

Worth noting for this clone: The antigen remains undetermined.

The study sampled nominally healthy donors, though unrecorded immune exposures were likely. The PCR contained 60 Vbeta and 13 Jbeta primers. Clones were sequenced by immunoSEQ multiplex PCR, and TCRdb holds only the in-frame ones, with some missing. The top ten clones hold 5.5% to 8.5% of a sample with about 130,000 clones, about 74% of them seen once. Material: PBMCs. This receptor was identified in a man aged 35 to 55 in good health and CMV-seropositive.

The CDR3 is CASRRAGLHEQYF. In DNA form, the CDR3 reads TGTGCCAGCAGGAGAGCGGGGCTTCACGAGCAGTACTTC. The chain joins TRBV6-5 to TRBJ2-7, with TRBD2 matching over 7 bases. J gave up 5 bases and V 6 bases, and 7 bases lay outside the gene matches. CDR3 length: 13 amino acids. The germline V gene has CDR1 MNHEY and CDR2 SVGAGI.